Each of the 11 T cell receptor beta chains below was sequenced from the same sample in a study of blood T cells in healthy people across ages. A second PCR, run for about 7 to 12 cycles, used a sample-barcoded 5' primer plus a J-beta primer mix. Using its own MiXCR run on the 5' RACE reads, TCRdb lists one record per CDR3 protein. The repertoire holds around 1,000,000 distinct CDR3 sequences, with roughly a quarter as singletons. The sample was also linked to a second study, of T cells of mothers and their children.

Sequenced sample: blood. These receptors all stem from a girl aged 2 to 9 in good health.

This rearrangement joins TRBV7-9 to TRBJ1-4; tentatively, D is TRBD1 (5 bases). V lost 3 bases to trimming and J lost 4 bases, with 18 bases between them. CDR1 is SEHNR and CDR2 is FQNEAQ in the germline V gene (reference sequence). The CDR3 is 17 amino acids. The CDR3 sequence is CASSFPSDRAINEKLFF. In nucleotides, the CDR3 is TGTGCCAGCAGCTTCCCCTCAGACAGAGCCATTAATGAAAAACTGTTTTTT.

The V call is TRBV6-5, the J call TRBJ1-6; D ambiguous. The V gene's germline CDR1 is MNHEY and CDR2 SVGAGI. With 6 bases removed from V and 2 bases from J, the gap between germline ends came to 8 bases. This CDR3 is built from 14 residues. The CDR3 DNA sequence: TGTGCCAGCAGCCCCGGGGCCTATAATTCACCCCTCCACTTT. This encodes CASSPGAYNSPLHF.

Here the CDR3 reads CASGLVVARTSHEQFF. The CDR3 bases are TGTGCTAGTGGTTTGGTAGTCGCGCGCACATCCCATGAGCAGTTCTTC. This chain uses TRBV12-5 with TRBJ2-1; D remains unclear. The CDR3 consists of 16 residues. V was trimmed by 0 bases and J by 8 bases, leaving 17 bases between them. Germline V gene lookup returns CDR1 LGHNT and CDR2 FRNRAP. Full variable domain (remainder filled in from reference TRBV12-5 and TRBJ2-1): DARVTQTPRHKVTEMGQEVTMRCQPILGHNTVFWYRQTMMQGLELLAYFRNRAPLDDSGMPKDRFSAEMPDATLATLKIQPSEPRDSAVYFCASGLVVARTSHEQFFGPGTRLTVL.

The gene calls are TRBV29-1 and TRBJ1-4; D uncertain. The CDR3 sequence is 13 residues long. Germline V CDR1 and CDR2: SQVTM, ANQGSEA. Trimming left V 6 bases short and J 8 bases short, with 16 bases between. CDR3 amino acids: CSVPVPGQEKLFF. Written as DNA, the CDR3 is TGCAGCGTGCCAGTCCCGGGCCAGGAAAAACTGTTTTTT.

The rearrangement uses TRBV5-1 and TRBJ2-1; D assignment may be TRBD1 or TRBD2 (5 bases each). The V gene lost 0 bases and the J gene lost 0 bases, with 19 bases spanning the gap. The CDR3 runs 19 residues. Germline V CDR1 and CDR2: SGHRS, YFSETQ. The CDR3 loop reads CASSLAGGFGQSSYNEQFF. CDR3 nucleotides: TGCGCCAGCAGCTTGGCCGGAGGCTTTGGACAAAGCTCCTACAATGAGCAGTTCTTC.

This clonotype occurred a few times. This chain connects TRBV7-3 to TRBJ1-2; the D gene is possibly TRBD1 (6 bases). In germline, CDR1 is SGHTA, CDR2 FQGTGA. The CDR3 runs to 14 residues. With 2 bases removed from V and 4 bases from J, the gap between germline ends came to 11 bases. The CDR3 protein is CASSLGGGLYGYTF. The CDR3 DNA reads TGTGCCAGCAGCTTAGGGGGCGGTCTCTATGGCTACACCTTC. The full variable domain, rest sourced from reference TRBV7-3 and TRBJ1-2, is GAGVSQTPSNKVTEKGKYVELRCDPISGHTALYWYRQSLGQGPEFLIYFQGTGAADDSGLPNDRFFAVRPEGSVSTLKIQRTERGDSAVYLCASSLGGGLYGYTFGSGTRLTVV.

A few counts support this clonotype. The chain has TRBV29-1 and TRBJ2-7; 8 bases match TRBD1. Per germline, CDR1 SQVTM and CDR2 ANQGSEA. The ends lost 5 bases at V and 6 bases at J; junction bases unmatched: 3. There are 11 residues in the CDR3. The CDR3 here is CSVFTGGEQYF. The CDR3 bases are TGCAGCGTTTTTACAGGGGGCGAGCAGTACTTC.

This clonotype was seen a few times. The V gene is TRBV7-9, the J gene TRBJ2-7; 9 positions match TRBD1. The J call could be wrong; TRBJ2-1 is a better fit for the DNA end. The CDR3 has 16 residues. CDR1 is SEHNR and CDR2 is FQNEAQ in the germline V gene (reference sequence). DNA for the CDR3: TGTGCCAGCAGCCCTCGGACAGGGGAGGGGGTCAATGAGCAGTTCTTC. Translating it yields CASSPRTGEGVNEQFF.

This sequence joins TRBV20-1 and TRBJ2-1, with 9 bases that match TRBD2. J gave up 5 bases and V 5 bases, and 10 bases lay outside the gene matches. In germline, CDR1 is DFQATT, CDR2 SNEGSKA (reference sequence). The CDR3 is 15 amino acids. CDR3 sequence: CSALGGRALNNEQFF. The CDR3 DNA is TGCAGTGCTCTTGGCGGGAGGGCCTTAAACAATGAGCAGTTCTTC.

The chain employs TRBV2 and TRBJ2-3; 8 bases align to TRBD1. V lost 3 bases and J lost 5; bases outside the gene matches: 7. The germline V gene has CDR1 SNHLY and CDR2 FYNNEI. The CDR3 is 15 amino acids. CDR3 nucleotide sequence: TGTGCCAGCAGTGAGGGGACAGGAGGTGGAGATACGCAGTATTTT. This gives the protein CASSEGTGGGDTQYF.

This clonotype appeared a few times. The rearrangement links TRBV7-2 to TRBJ1-4; tentative D call: TRBD1 (5 bases). This CDR3 comprises 17 residues. Germline lookup yields CDR1 SGHTA and CDR2 FQGNSA. V was pared by 3 bases and J by 3 bases, with 17 bases between. CDR3 in amino acids: CASSLAPGNTPNEKLFF. The CDR3 bases are TGTGCCAGCAGCTTGGCGCCAGGGAATACGCCTAATGAAAAACTGTTTTTT.